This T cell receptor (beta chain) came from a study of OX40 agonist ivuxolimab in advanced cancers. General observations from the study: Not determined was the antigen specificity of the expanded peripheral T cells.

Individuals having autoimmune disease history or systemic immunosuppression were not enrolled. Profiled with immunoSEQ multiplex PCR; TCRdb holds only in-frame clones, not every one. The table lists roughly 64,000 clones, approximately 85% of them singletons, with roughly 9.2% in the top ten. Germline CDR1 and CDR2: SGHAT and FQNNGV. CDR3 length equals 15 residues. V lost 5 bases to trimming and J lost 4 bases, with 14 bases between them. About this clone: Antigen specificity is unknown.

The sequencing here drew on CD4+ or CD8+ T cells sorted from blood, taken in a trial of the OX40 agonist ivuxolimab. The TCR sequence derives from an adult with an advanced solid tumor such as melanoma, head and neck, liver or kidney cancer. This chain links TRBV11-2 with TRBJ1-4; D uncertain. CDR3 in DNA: TGTGCCAGCAGCCCCCGGGCAGCACGTAATGAAAAACTGTTTTTT. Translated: CASSPRAARNEKLFF.